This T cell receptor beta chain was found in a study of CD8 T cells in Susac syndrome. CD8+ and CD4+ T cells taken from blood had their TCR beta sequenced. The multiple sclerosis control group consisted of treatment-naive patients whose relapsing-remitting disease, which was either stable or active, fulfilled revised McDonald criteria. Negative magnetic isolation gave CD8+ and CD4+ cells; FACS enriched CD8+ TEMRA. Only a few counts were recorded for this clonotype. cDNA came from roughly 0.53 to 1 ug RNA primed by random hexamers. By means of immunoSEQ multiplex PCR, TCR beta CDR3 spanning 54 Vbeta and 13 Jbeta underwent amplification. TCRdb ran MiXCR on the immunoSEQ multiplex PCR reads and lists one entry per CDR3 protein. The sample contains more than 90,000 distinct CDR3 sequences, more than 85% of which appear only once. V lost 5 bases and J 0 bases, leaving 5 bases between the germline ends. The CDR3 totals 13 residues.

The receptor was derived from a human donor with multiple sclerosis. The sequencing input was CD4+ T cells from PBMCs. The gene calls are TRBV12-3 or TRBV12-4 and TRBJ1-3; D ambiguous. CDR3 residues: CASSRSSGNTIYF. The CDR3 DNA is TGTGCCAGCAGTCGGTCCTCTGGAAACACCATATATTTT.